This T cell receptor (beta chain) was identified in a study of shared clonotypes between healthy human individuals. The authors loaded 150 to 250 ng DNA, about 30,000 T cell genomes, into sorted-subset replicate PCRs. The assay was immunoSEQ multiplex PCR, and TCRdb's table has in-frame clones only and misses some. The data contain roughly 2 million clones, approximately 94% of them singletons. Cells designated naive CD8 were CD45RO-negative and were positively selected for CCR7, with terminally differentiated effector memory CD45RA+ cells excluded. Germline V lookup: CDR1 MNHEY, CDR2 SMNVEV (reference sequence). The CDR3 loop spans 14 amino acids. J was trimmed by 7 bases and V by 1 base; bases with no gene match: 4.

The clonotype comes from a man between 18 and 29 years old in good health. This chain links TRBV27 with TRBJ1-5; 7 bases align to TRBD1. Sequencing was performed on naive CD8+ T cells sorted from blood. CDR3 nucleotide sequence: TGTGCCAGCAGTTTATTAACAGGGGAACAGCCCCAGCATTTT. Translation gives CASSLLTGEQPQHF.